This T cell receptor (beta chain) derives from a study of T cells after yellow fever vaccination. This clonotype was counted only a few times. TCRdb independently ran MiXCR on the 5' RACE reads; one entry per CDR3 protein. The sample yields 150,000 to 200,000 distinct CDR3 sequences, approximately 11% seen once. The CDR3 loop spans 13 amino acids. The germline V gene has CDR1 SEHNR and CDR2 FQNEAQ (reference sequence). V was shortened by 4 bases and J by 11 bases, with 16 bases between the two germline ends. The TCR originated in a young man who received the YFV17D yellow fever vaccine. The chain carries TRBV7-9 and TRBJ2-3, with D tentatively TRBD2 (6 bases). The sample consisted of CD8+ T cells sorted from PBMCs, taken 15 days after the yellow fever booster vaccination. In DNA form, the CDR3 reads TGTGCCAGCAGCTCACTCCTCCGGGAGAGGCAGTATTTT. It is translated as CASSSLLRERQYF.